This T cell receptor beta chain was documented in a study of blood T cell repertoires in COVID-19. Produced via immunoSEQ multiplex PCR; TCRdb's table is partial and in-frame only. Among approximately 260,000 clones, approximately 88% were seen once, and the ten largest hold 0.95% to 1.5%. Sequencing input: PBMCs or T cells enriched from blood (not recorded which). The sequence came from a woman between 35 and 50 years old with acute COVID-19.

The CDR3, as DNA: TGTGCCAGTACCCTGGGACAGATGAACACTGAAGCTTTCTTT. It specifies CASTLGQMNTEAFF. This rearrangement joins TRBV19 to TRBJ1-1; 7 bases align to TRBD1. Germline V gives CDR1 LNHDA, CDR2 SQIVND (reference sequence). Unmatched junction bases numbered 5, after V lost 7 bases and J lost 0 bases. This CDR3 region has 14 residues.